The T cell receptor beta chain described here comes from a study of cytotoxic CD8 clonotypes in ibrutinib-treated CLL. As for the study in general: Samples averaged about 260,000 productive templates and approximately 100,000 productive rearrangements. Points from the study as a whole: Clonality at baseline surpassed age-matched healthy donors and tracked circulating CD8+ T-cell counts.

As for this clone: Its antigen is as yet unknown.

This CDR3 contains 12 residues. The V and J ends lost 5 bases and 5 bases respectively, with 9 bases between them. CDR1 SNHLY and CDR2 FYNNEI come from the germline V gene. Cryopreserved PBMCs provided 2 to 2.5 micrograms of genomic DNA for the TCR beta libraries. The intended depth for sequencing was 1 in 200,000 to 1 in 1 million T cells. Measured with immunoSEQ multiplex PCR; TCRdb has only the in-frame clones, and not every one. The sample lists tens of thousands of clones; over 80% were seen once. The chain joins TRBV2 to TRBJ1-2; the D gene is possibly TRBD1 (5 bases). The sequenced sample was PBMCs, obtained after 24 months of ibrutinib treatment. This sequence was found in a human donor with chronic lymphocytic leukemia. CDR3 nucleotides: TGTGCCAGCAGTAAGACAGTTTATGGCTACACCTTC. It encodes CASSKTVYGYTF.